This T cell receptor beta chain appears in the sequencing data of a study of radiotherapy plus CTLA-4 blockade in lung cancer (dated by TCRdb to 2016 to 2019). At the level of the whole study: Objective responses were observed in more than 15% of enrolled patients, and disease control was achieved in less than 35%.

Preparation of the library involved the immunoSEQ multiplex PCR assay. In its TCRdb copy, this immuneACCESS table keeps in-frame sequences only and misses some clones. Where compared with another copy, unresolved V genes explain less than half of these, and the others have no known cause. Within this sample are about 100,000 clones, with roughly 80% of them counted one time only. Together, the top ten hold 0.65% to 0.9% of the sample. The study evaluated CTLA-4 blockade (ipilimumab) given together with focal radiation therapy in patients who had chemo-refractory metastatic non-small-cell lung cancer. A word on this clone: This receptor's antigen is unknown. No much larger clone is present one base from it, and per-base qualities are unavailable.

The paper as a whole reports these results and caveats: The strongest predictors of response were reported to be early dynamic shifts in blood T cell clones along with a rise in serum interferon-beta following radiation. TCR clones derived from tumors expanded in peripheral blood after treatment with radiotherapy and ipilimumab.

The material was peripheral blood, obtained from a patient treated with radiotherapy plus ipilimumab. This receptor was taken from a human donor with non-small cell lung cancer who had stable disease on radiotherapy plus ipilimumab.

The CDR3 amino acid sequence is: CASSFRQTAVISYEQYF. In nucleotides, the sequence is TGTGCCAGCAGCTTCCGCCAGACAGCTGTGATCTCCTACGAGCAGTACTTC. The chain is made from TRBV5-6 and TRBJ2-7; TRBD1 is a possible D gene, resting on 5 matching bases. CDR1 and CDR2 are read off the germline V gene as SGHDT and YYEEEE. At the junction V is shortened by 2 bases and J by 0 bases, with 18 bases in between. The CDR3, from cysteine to phenylalanine, totals 17 residues. Just CDR3 DNA is preserved here, 51 bases in frame from base 1.